The rows below give T cell receptor beta chains drawn from one sample of a study of blood T cell repertoires in COVID-19. Using immunoSEQ multiplex PCR, the repertoire was profiled, and TCRdb retains in-frame clones only, with some absent. The sample contains over 110,000 clones, approximately 80% of which appear only once. Sequences were obtained from peripheral blood. These receptors came from a woman in her sixties or seventies with acute or convalescent COVID-19. CDR3s include the opening cysteine and the closing phenylalanine or tryptophan. The order of the fields is clone size, J gene, V gene, CDR3 length, D gene, CDR3 protein, CDR3 DNA. The D gene is left open where the match is weak. Clone size is not always given. Where it is, it says once, few, many or a class for expanded clones.

abundance: NA
j_gene: TRBJ1-2
v_gene: TRBV7-8
len: 16
d_gene: TRBD1
CDR3aa: CASSPRQGRVHYGYTF
CDR3nt: TGTGCCAGCAGCCCTCGACAGGGTAGGGTCCACTATGGCTACACCTTC

abundance: NA
j_gene: TRBJ2-3
v_gene: TRBV5-1
len: 17
d_gene: TRBD2
CDR3aa: CASSARLAGVSTDTQYF
CDR3nt: TGCGCCAGCAGCGCCCGGCTAGCGGGAGTTAGCACAGATACGCAGTATTTT

abundance: NA
j_gene: TRBJ1-5
v_gene: TRBV28
len: 14
d_gene: TRBD1
CDR3aa: CASSLRDRDQPQHF
CDR3nt: TGTGCCAGCAGTTTGAGGGACAGGGATCAGCCCCAGCATTTT

abundance: NA
j_gene: TRBJ2-7
v_gene: TRBV4-1
len: 16
d_gene: TRBD2
CDR3aa: CASSQDRTSGHYEQYF
CDR3nt: TGCGCCAGCAGCCAAGATCGGACTAGCGGACACTACGAGCAGTACTTC

abundance: NA
j_gene: TRBJ2-1
v_gene: TRBV5-1
len: 12
d_gene: TRBD2
CDR3aa: CASSLAGVGQFF
CDR3nt: TGCGCCAGCAGTTTAGCGGGAGTAGGGCAGTTCTTC

abundance: few
j_gene: TRBJ2-1
v_gene: TRBV28
len: 18
d_gene: TRBD2
CDR3aa: CASSLVGWGLADYNEQFF
CDR3nt: TGTGCCAGCAGTTTAGTCGGTTGGGGACTAGCGGATTACAATGAGCAGTTCTTC

abundance: NA
j_gene: TRBJ1-5
v_gene: TRBV23-1
len: 13
d_gene: TRBD1
CDR3aa: CASGTGVDRPQHF
CDR3nt: TGCGCCAGCGGTACAGGGGTCGATCGGCCCCAGCATTTT

abundance: NA
j_gene: TRBJ1-2
v_gene: TRBV7-9
len: 13
d_gene: NA
CDR3aa: CASSSDRTYGYTF
CDR3nt: TGTGCCAGCAGCAGCGACAGAACGTATGGCTACACCTTC

abundance: NA
j_gene: TRBJ1-4
v_gene: TRBV28
len: 18
d_gene: NA
CDR3aa: CASSPGQTWGPTNEKLFF
CDR3nt: TGTGCCAGCAGCCCCGGACAGACATGGGGGCCAACTAATGAAAAACTGTTTTTT

abundance: NA
j_gene: TRBJ2-1
v_gene: TRBV28
len: 12
d_gene: NA
CDR3aa: CASTQPYNEQFF
CDR3nt: TGTGCCAGTACACAGCCATACAATGAGCAGTTCTTC